Presented here are 9 T cell receptor beta chains from one specimen sequenced in a study of Ad26.COV2.S vaccination and SARS-CoV-2 variants. Clones were read by immunoSEQ multiplex PCR, and TCRdb kept only the in-frame ones, dropping some. The table shows fewer than 55,000 clones, with around 83% occurring only once. This sample comprised peripheral blood, obtained after recovery from COVID-19. The receptor source for this set is a human donor who had recovered from COVID-19.

This chain joins TRBV2 and TRBJ1-2; D is unclear. The germline gives CDR1 SNHLY, CDR2 FYNNEI. The CDR3 runs to 12 residues. The ends were cut back, 6 bases at V and 4 bases at J, with 9 bases in the middle. CDR3 nucleotide sequence: TGTGCCAGCAGAGACGGAGTCTATGGCTACACCTTC. Amino acids: CASRDGVYGYTF.

A single count supports this clone. J is TRBJ2-5 and V is TRBV4-1, with 10 bases matching TRBD2. The CDR3 extends over 16 amino acids. The ends lost 0 bases at V and 4 bases at J; junction bases unmatched: 5. From germline, CDR1 is MGHRA and CDR2 YSYEKL. The CDR3 spells CASSQDLAGVRETQYF. For the CDR3, the DNA is TGCGCCAGCAGCCAAGATCTAGCGGGAGTACGAGAGACCCAGTACTTC.

This clone was seen once. The chain couples TRBV9 to TRBJ2-1; 9 bases are shared with TRBD2. From germline, CDR1 is SGDLS and CDR2 YYNGEE. The junction had 5 bases not matched to a gene; V was cut back by 4 bases and J by 6 bases. The length of the CDR3 is 14 residues. The CDR3 DNA follows: TGTGCCAGCAGCTCCGGACTAGCGCTCAATGAGCAGTTCTTC. Translation gives CASSSGLALNEQFF.

V and J are TRBV12-5 and TRBJ1-3; D remains ambiguous. The CDR3 is 14 residues long. Trimming shortened V by 3 bases and J by 0 bases, and 6 bases separated the two germline ends. The V gene's germline CDR1 is LGHNT and CDR2 FRNRAP. CDR3 region: CASGLEDSGNTIYF. The DNA of the CDR3 is TGTGCTAGTGGTTTAGAGGACTCTGGAAACACCATATATTTT.

The chain joins TRBV7-9 to TRBJ2-7, with 7 bases aligning to TRBD2. Germline-derived CDR1 and CDR2 are SEHNR and FQNEAQ (reference sequence). The V gene end was trimmed by 7 bases and the J gene end by 7 bases; junction bases not matched to a gene: 16. The CDR3 loop spans 15 amino acids. The CDR3 sequence: CASTREGVGRGEQYF. For the CDR3, the DNA is TGTGCCAGCACCAGGGAGGGCGTGGGCCGGGGGGAGCAGTACTTC. Filled out from reference TRBV7-9 and TRBJ2-7, the complete variable domain reads DTGVSQNPRHKITKRGQNVTFRCDPISEHNRLYWYRQTLGQGPEFLTYFQNEAQLEKSRLLSDRFSAERPKGSFSTLEIQRTEQGDSAMYLCASTREGVGRGEQYFGPGTRLTVT.

This clone was picked up one time. The CDR3 DNA reads as TGTGCCAGCAGCGCCACGGGGGACGAGCAGTACTTC. It specifies CASSATGDEQYF. The V call is TRBV2, the J call TRBJ2-7; tentative D call: TRBD2 (6 bases). The CDR3 extends over 12 amino acids. Germline V gene sequence: CDR1 SNHLY, CDR2 FYNNEI. The V and J ends lost 6 bases and 5 bases respectively, with 11 bases between them.

V gene TRBV15 combines with J gene TRBJ2-1; D may be TRBD2 (5 bases). V gave up 11 bases and J gave up 5 bases, with 19 bases separating them. This CDR3 contains 14 residues. Germline CDR1 and CDR2: LNHNV and YYDKDF (reference sequence). Here the CDR3 DNA reads TGTGCCGCCTTAAACCCCGGGGTGGACAATGAGCAGTTCTTC. Translated, it gives CAALNPGVDNEQFF.

The gene calls are TRBV19 and TRBJ2-3; the match to TRBD2 covers 8 bases. V was pared by 4 bases and J by 5 bases, with 8 bases of the junction left unmatched. The CDR3 is made up of 15 amino acids. Germline CDR1 LNHDA, CDR2 SQIVND (reference sequence). The CDR3 DNA reads TGTGCCAGTAGTACCCGGGTAGCGGGGAAAGATACGCAGTATTTT. Translation gives CASSTRVAGKDTQYF.

V gene TRBV2 combines with J gene TRBJ2-1; the match to TRBD2 covers 8 bases. J was trimmed by 4 bases and V by 4 bases; bases with no gene match: 3. CDR3 length: 14 residues. Per germline, CDR1 SNHLY and CDR2 FYNNEI. The CDR3 loop is CASSGAGAYNEQFF. The DNA of the CDR3 is TGTGCCAGCAGTGGAGCGGGGGCTTACAATGAGCAGTTCTTC.